A selection of T cell receptor beta chains follows, all from one sample in a study of monozygotic twins with cystic fibrosis. Only in-frame clones appear in the TCRdb table, and some are missing; sequencing was by immunoSEQ multiplex PCR. Of 34,000 or so clones detected, roughly 90% appear once; the ten largest clones hold roughly 1%. Sequences were obtained from blood. The receptor set was obtained from a girl aged 2 to 10 with cystic fibrosis. The CDR3 runs from the conserved cysteine through the conserved F or W. The order of the fields is clone size, D gene, J gene, V gene, CDR3 DNA, CDR3 protein. The D gene is left open where the match is weak. Expanded clones get a size class; other rows say once, few or many, or leave the size out.

clone_size: -; d_call: -; j_call: TRBJ2-2; v_call: TRBV30; cdr3_nt: TGTGCCTGGAGGAGAGAGAACACCGGGGAGCTGTTTTTT; cdr3_aa: CAWRRENTGELFF
clone_size: -; d_call: -; j_call: TRBJ1-3; v_call: TRBV29-1; cdr3_nt: TGCAGCGTTGAAGTTACAGGGCCAGGAAACACCATATATTTT; cdr3_aa: CSVEVTGPGNTIYF
clone_size: -; d_call: TRBD1; j_call: TRBJ2-1; v_call: TRBV19; cdr3_nt: TGTGCCAGTAGTACGGGGGACAGGGCAAATGAGCAGTTCTTC; cdr3_aa: CASSTGDRANEQFF
clone_size: -; d_call: -; j_call: TRBJ2-5; v_call: TRBV30; cdr3_nt: TGTGCCTGGAGCCTAACAGGGGAGGAGGAGACCCAGTACTTC; cdr3_aa: CAWSLTGEEETQYF
clone_size: -; d_call: TRBD2; j_call: TRBJ2-1; v_call: TRBV30; cdr3_nt: TGTGCCTGCAGACTAGCGGGAGTGGCTGAGCAGTTCTTC; cdr3_aa: CACRLAGVAEQFF
clone_size: once; d_call: -; j_call: TRBJ2-1; v_call: TRBV10-3; cdr3_nt: TGTGCCATCAGTGGGAAGGGGGGGGCCTCCTACAATGAGCAGTTCTTC; cdr3_aa: CAISGKGGASYNEQFF
clone_size: once; d_call: -; j_call: TRBJ2-7; v_call: TRBV13; cdr3_nt: TGTGCCAGCAGCTTAGGCTTCCCAGACTCCTACGAGCAGTACTTC; cdr3_aa: CASSLGFPDSYEQYF
clone_size: -; d_call: -; j_call: TRBJ2-5; v_call: TRBV9; cdr3_nt: TGTGCCAGCAGCACACGGGACCACCAAGAGACCCAGTACTTC; cdr3_aa: CASSTRDHQETQYF
clone_size: -; d_call: -; j_call: TRBJ2-1; v_call: TRBV13; cdr3_nt: TGTGCCAGCAGCACAAGCTCCTACAATGAGCAGTTCTTC; cdr3_aa: CASSTSSYNEQFF
clone_size: -; d_call: TRBD1; j_call: TRBJ2-2; v_call: TRBV7-9; cdr3_nt: TGTGCCAGCAGCTCCCAGGGGGCCGGGGAGCTGTTTTTT; cdr3_aa: CASSSQGAGELFF
clone_size: once; d_call: -; j_call: TRBJ1-2; v_call: TRBV15; cdr3_nt: TGTGCCACCAGCAGAGATGGGAGGGGCTACACCTTC; cdr3_aa: CATSRDGRGYTF
clone_size: -; d_call: -; j_call: TRBJ1-5; v_call: TRBV12-5; cdr3_nt: TGTGCTAGTGCCACGGGCAGGGTAGGACAGCCCCAGCATTTT; cdr3_aa: CASATGRVGQPQHF
clone_size: -; d_call: TRBD2; j_call: TRBJ2-6; v_call: TRBV4-1; cdr3_nt: TGCGCCAGCAGCCAAGATTCAAGGACTAGGGGCCCTGGGGCCAACGTCCTGACTTTC; cdr3_aa: CASSQDSRTRGPGANVLTF
clone_size: -; d_call: TRBD2; j_call: TRBJ2-7; v_call: TRBV6-5; cdr3_nt: TGTGCCAGCTCTAGCGGGGGACCCTACGAGCAGTACTTC; cdr3_aa: CASSSGGPYEQYF
clone_size: -; d_call: -; j_call: TRBJ1-2; v_call: TRBV25-1; cdr3_nt: TGTGCCAGCAGTGAATATAGGGCGAACTATGGCTACACCTTC; cdr3_aa: CASSEYRANYGYTF
clone_size: -; d_call: TRBD1; j_call: TRBJ1-2; v_call: TRBV19; cdr3_nt: TGTGCCAGTAGTATAACGACAGGGAACTATGGCTACACCTTC; cdr3_aa: CASSITTGNYGYTF
clone_size: once; d_call: -; j_call: TRBJ1-1; v_call: TRBV30; cdr3_nt: TGTGCCTGGAGTGTAACTCTGTCAGGAATATTGAACACTGAAGCTTTCTTT; cdr3_aa: CAWSVTLSGILNTEAFF
clone_size: once; d_call: TRBD2; j_call: TRBJ2-1; v_call: TRBV13; cdr3_nt: TGTGCCAGCAGCCCGGGACTAGCCTCCTACAATGAGCAGTTCTTC; cdr3_aa: CASSPGLASYNEQFF
clone_size: -; d_call: -; j_call: TRBJ2-6; v_call: TRBV6-5; cdr3_nt: TGTGCCAGCAGACACTCTGGGGCCAACGTCCTGACTTTC; cdr3_aa: CASRHSGANVLTF
clone_size: -; d_call: TRBD1; j_call: TRBJ1-5; v_call: TRBV7-2; cdr3_nt: TGTGCCAGCAGTTACAGGGGGCATCAGCCCCAGCATTTT; cdr3_aa: CASSYRGHQPQHF
clone_size: -; d_call: TRBD1; j_call: TRBJ1-1; v_call: TRBV19; cdr3_nt: TGTGCCAGTAGTAGGACAGGGAGGCGGCCTGAAGCTTTCTTT; cdr3_aa: CASSRTGRRPEAFF
clone_size: -; d_call: TRBD1; j_call: TRBJ2-2; v_call: TRBV6-1; cdr3_nt: TGTGCCACCATCCTAGAGGGGGCATACACCGGGGAGCTGTTTTTT; cdr3_aa: CATILEGAYTGELFF
clone_size: -; d_call: TRBD1; j_call: TRBJ1-2; v_call: TRBV28; cdr3_nt: TGTGCCAGCAGTCCCGGGACAGCGGGGGGCTACACCTTC; cdr3_aa: CASSPGTAGGYTF
clone_size: -; d_call: -; j_call: TRBJ2-1; v_call: TRBV15; cdr3_nt: TGTGCCACCAGCAAGAGGTCAGGGTGGGGGTACAATGAGCAGTTCTTC; cdr3_aa: CATSKRSGWGYNEQFF
clone_size: -; d_call: -; j_call: TRBJ2-3; v_call: TRBV4-1; cdr3_nt: TGCGCCAGCAGCCAAGATCCTGAGGTGGCAGATACGCAGTATTTT; cdr3_aa: CASSQDPEVADTQYF
clone_size: -; d_call: -; j_call: TRBJ1-2; v_call: TRBV15; cdr3_nt: TGTGCCACCAGCAGAGTGGAGGGGAGGAACTATGGCTACACCTTC; cdr3_aa: CATSRVEGRNYGYTF
clone_size: -; d_call: TRBD2; j_call: TRBJ2-1; v_call: TRBV2; cdr3_nt: TGTGCCAGCAGTGAGACAGCGGGAGGCTCCTACAATGAGCAGTTCTTC; cdr3_aa: CASSETAGGSYNEQFF
clone_size: -; d_call: -; j_call: TRBJ1-3; v_call: TRBV7-8; cdr3_nt: TGTGCCAGCAGCTTAGTTCGACGCTCTGGAAACACCATATATTTT; cdr3_aa: CASSLVRRSGNTIYF
clone_size: -; d_call: -; j_call: TRBJ1-5; v_call: TRBV19; cdr3_nt: TGTGCCAGTAGTATTACCGGGGACAATCAGCCCCAGCATTTT; cdr3_aa: CASSITGDNQPQHF
clone_size: -; d_call: -; j_call: TRBJ1-1; v_call: TRBV7-9; cdr3_nt: TGTGCCAGCACCCCGACCACCGCGAACACTGAAGCTTTCTTT; cdr3_aa: CASTPTTANTEAFF
clone_size: -; d_call: -; j_call: TRBJ1-1; v_call: TRBV6-1; cdr3_nt: TGTGCCAGCAGTGAAAGGAACCGACAATATGCAGCTTTCTTT; cdr3_aa: CASSERNRQYAAFF
clone_size: -; d_call: -; j_call: TRBJ1-1; v_call: TRBV6-1; cdr3_nt: TGTGCCAGCAGTGAAGTGAGCACCTTGAACACTGAAGCTTTCTTT; cdr3_aa: CASSEVSTLNTEAFF
clone_size: -; d_call: TRBD1; j_call: TRBJ1-4; v_call: TRBV19; cdr3_nt: TGTGCCAGTAGCGTCCCGACAGGGGGCGAAGAAAAACTGTTTTTT; cdr3_aa: CASSVPTGGEEKLFF
clone_size: -; d_call: TRBD1; j_call: TRBJ1-5; v_call: TRBV7-8; cdr3_nt: TGTGCCAGCAGCTTAGCCCCGACAGGGGCAGATCAGCCCCAGCATTTT; cdr3_aa: CASSLAPTGADQPQHF
clone_size: -; d_call: TRBD1; j_call: TRBJ1-1; v_call: TRBV7-2; cdr3_nt: TGTGCCAGCAGCCCTAACAGGGGCACTGAAGCTTTCTTT; cdr3_aa: CASSPNRGTEAFF
clone_size: -; d_call: -; j_call: TRBJ2-2; v_call: TRBV19; cdr3_nt: TGTGCCAGTAGTAGTGCCCCGAACACCGGGGAGCTGTTTTTT; cdr3_aa: CASSSAPNTGELFF
clone_size: -; d_call: -; j_call: TRBJ1-4; v_call: TRBV29-1; cdr3_nt: TGCAGCGTTGGGGACTCCGGGGCTGAAAAACTGTTTTTT; cdr3_aa: CSVGDSGAEKLFF
clone_size: -; d_call: -; j_call: TRBJ1-1; v_call: TRBV19; cdr3_nt: TGTGCCAGTAGACCTATCGCCGGGAGGACCACTGAAGCTTTCTTT; cdr3_aa: CASRPIAGRTTEAFF
clone_size: -; d_call: -; j_call: TRBJ1-4; v_call: TRBV28; cdr3_nt: TGTGCCAGCACCGCTGGGGGGCTTAATGAAAAACTGTTTTTT; cdr3_aa: CASTAGGLNEKLFF
clone_size: -; d_call: -; j_call: TRBJ2-7; v_call: TRBV5-1; cdr3_nt: TGCGCCAGCAGTATAGGAGGGGGATCGTACGAGCAGTACTTC; cdr3_aa: CASSIGGGSYEQYF